This T cell receptor beta chain was identified in a study of beta chain features in type 1 diabetes. From germline, CDR1 is LGHNA and CDR2 YSLEER. J gave up 7 bases and V 0 bases, and 7 bases lay outside the gene matches. The CDR3 is made up of 16 amino acids. What was sequenced were expressed TCRB transcripts, since all of the isolated RNA had been reverse transcribed. Sequencing was performed with immunoSEQ multiplex PCR; in TCRdb, only in-frame clones are kept and a portion is missing. The repertoire holds a few hundred thousand clones, with around an eighth as singletons. Cells sorted by CD45RO/CCR7/CD25/CD127/CD95/CD27 comprised CD4+ naive, central memory, regulatory and stem cell-like memory cells. General study points: cDNA-based reads could over-represent cells with high TCR expression. Shortening of TCRB CDR3s, moderate but significant, appeared in all four CD4+ subsets of Type 1 diabetes patients. Patients with type 1 diabetes carried fewer insertions and had more deletions at their VDJ junctions.

This clone showed up just a few times. Antigen unknown. V and J are TRBV4-3 and TRBJ2-2; 8 bases line up with TRBD2. The receptor was derived from a young woman with type 1 diabetes. Sequences were obtained from naive CD4+ T cells from blood. The CDR3 DNA reads TGCGCCAGCAGCCAAGAGGGTAGCGGGACTATCGGGGAGCTGTTTTTT. It codes for CASSQEGSGTIGELFF.